The 25 T cell receptor beta chains reported below all come from one sample, sequenced in a study of cytomegalovirus exposure and HLA in healthy donors. Vbeta (60) and Jbeta (13) primers were used in the PCR. Clones were sequenced by immunoSEQ multiplex PCR, and TCRdb holds only the in-frame ones, with some missing. This sample carries about 140,000 clones, roughly 83% of them seen once, and the ten largest clones take 3% to 3.5%. The specimen was PBMCs. Receptors were obtained from a female donor in good health and CMV-seronegative.

The rearrangement joins TRBV7-3 to TRBJ2-1, with D perhaps matching TRBD2 (7 bases). The CDR3 loop spans 15 amino acids. The V gene's germline CDR1 is SGHTA and CDR2 FQGTGA. V was clipped by 2 bases and J by 7 bases, with 15 bases between them. The CDR3 DNA reads as TGTGCCAGCAGCTTAGGGCGGGGGCCCGATAATGAGCAGTTCTTC. This translates into CASSLGRGPDNEQFF.

The J gene is TRBJ2-7, the V gene TRBV10-3, with TRBD1 as a possible D gene (7 bases). Trimming took off 10 bases at V and 2 bases at J, with 18 bases between the two ends. The CDR3 is 14 residues long. Germline-derived CDR1 and CDR2 are ENHRY and SYGVKD. CDR3 sequence reads: CATGDSTAAYEQYF. The CDR3 DNA is TGTGCCACGGGGGACAGCACAGCTGCCTACGAGCAGTACTTC.

Only a few counts were recorded for this clone. The chain has TRBV7-9 and TRBJ2-1; 7 nucleotides line up with TRBD1. The CDR3 has 13 amino acids. Per germline, CDR1 SEHNR and CDR2 FQNEAQ (reference sequence). Trimming took 1 base from V and 9 from J; bases not matched to a gene: 3. The CDR3 bases are TGTGCCAGCAGCTTAGGACAGGGAAGTGAGCAGTTCTTC. This encodes CASSLGQGSEQFF.

This clone was picked up one time. The rearrangement joins TRBV9 to TRBJ1-4, with D perhaps matching TRBD1 (6 bases). This CDR3 spans 14 amino acids. V gave up 5 bases and J gave up 2 bases, with 10 bases separating them. In germline, CDR1 is SGDLS, CDR2 YYNGEE. DNA of the CDR3: TGTGCCAGCAGTTATCAGGGGACTAATGAAAAACTGTTTTTT. Protein sequence: CASSYQGTNEKLFF.

J is TRBJ1-3 and V is TRBV30, with D tentatively TRBD1 (5 bases). CDR1 GTSNPN and CDR2 SVGIG come from the germline V gene (reference sequence). The CDR3 covers 16 residues. With 2 bases removed from V and 4 bases from J, the gap between germline ends came to 18 bases. Written as DNA, the CDR3 is TGTGCCTGGAGTCCTTCCAGGGTTAGTTCCGGAAACACCATATATTTT. Translation: CAWSPSRVSSGNTIYF.

This chain connects TRBV10-2 to TRBJ2-5; TRBD1 is a possible D gene (5 bases). The CDR3 contains 14 residues. V shed 6 bases and J shed 3 bases, with 14 bases lying between them. From germline, CDR1 is WSHSY and CDR2 SAAADI. CDR3 sequence: CASRIWGREETQYF. The CDR3 region has the DNA TGCGCCAGCAGGATCTGGGGCAGGGAAGAGACCCAGTACTTC.

The chain joins TRBV12-5 to TRBJ1-1, with no clear D. This CDR3 is 13 amino acids long. Trimming removed 7 bases from V and 3 bases from J, with 12 bases in between. The germline V gene has CDR1 LGHNT and CDR2 FRNRAP. The CDR3 nucleotides are TGTGCTAGTGTCCCAAGGCGGGACACTGAAGCTTTCTTT. Its translation: CASVPRRDTEAFF. The complete variable domain, with remaining parts taken from reference TRBV12-5 and TRBJ1-1, reads DARVTQTPRHKVTEMGQEVTMRCQPILGHNTVFWYRQTMMQGLELLAYFRNRAPLDDSGMPKDRFSAEMPDATLATLKIQPSEPRDSAVYFCASVPRRDTEAFFGQGTRLTVV.

The chain recombines TRBV4-1 with TRBJ2-4, with TRBD2 matching 10 bases. Per germline, CDR1 MGHRA and CDR2 YSYEKL. There are 16 residues in the CDR3. V was pared by 0 bases and J by 11 bases, with 10 bases of the junction left unmatched. The CDR3 DNA reads as TGCGCCAGCAGCCAAGAGTCCCTAGCGGGAGTTAATTTTCAGTACTTC. The encoded protein is CASSQESLAGVNFQYF.

The chain uses TRBV7-6 and TRBJ2-5, with D perhaps TRBD1 (5 bases). The CDR3 contains 13 residues. The germline V gene encodes CDR1 SGHVS and CDR2 FNYEAQ. The V end lost 6 bases, the J end lost 2 bases, and 10 bases lay between the germline ends. DNA for the CDR3: TGTGCCAGCAGTTCCAGGGATCAAGAGACCCAGTACTTC. Translation gives CASSSRDQETQYF.

The rearrangement uses TRBV4-3 and TRBJ2-7, with a tentative D call TRBD1 (6 bases). The V gene's germline CDR1 is LGHNA and CDR2 YSLEER. There are 15 residues in the CDR3. Trimming took 0 bases from V and 1 from J, leaving 10 bases between them. CDR3 protein: CASSQELTGSYEQYF. CDR3 in DNA: TGCGCCAGCAGCCAAGAGTTGACAGGATCCTACGAGCAGTACTTC.

DNA of the CDR3: TGCGCCAGCAGCCATACTCATACAGGGAGAACTGACAATGAGCAGTTCTTC. Encoded protein: CASSHTHTGRTDNEQFF. V gene TRBV4-3 combines with J gene TRBJ2-1, with D perhaps matching TRBD1 (6 bases). This CDR3 has 17 residues. The germline V gene has CDR1 LGHNA and CDR2 YSLEER. V was cut by 3 bases and J by 5 bases, with 20 bases left in between.

The V call is TRBV2, the J call TRBJ2-7, with a weak D call TRBD2 (6 bases). In germline, CDR1 is SNHLY, CDR2 FYNNEI. The CDR3 contains 10 residues. Trimming pared 4 bases from V and 11 bases from J, leaving 9 bases between. The DNA for the CDR3 is TGTGCCAGCAGTGTCGGCGGGGAGTACTTC. Translating it yields CASSVGGEYF.

V and J are TRBV5-1 and TRBJ2-1; D might be TRBD1 (6 bases). Trimming shortened V by 2 bases and J by 5 bases, and 14 bases separated the two germline ends. Germline values: CDR1 SGHRS, CDR2 YFSETQ. The CDR3 extends over 15 amino acids. CDR3 sequence reads: CASSFWTVNNNEQFF. The CDR3 DNA reads TGCGCCAGCAGCTTCTGGACAGTCAATAACAATGAGCAGTTCTTC. Full variable domain (outside the CDR3, taken from reference TRBV5-1 and TRBJ2-1): KAGVTQTPRYLIKTRGQQVTLSCSPISGHRSVSWYQQTPGQGLQFLFEYFSETQRNKGNFPGRFSGRQFSNSRSEMNVSTLELGDSALYLCASSFWTVNNNEQFFGPGTRLTVL.

This clone was seen once. CDR3 amino acids: CASSLIPTGRVTGELFF. DNA of the CDR3: TGCGCCAGCAGCCTAATCCCGACAGGGCGTGTCACCGGGGAGCTGTTTTTT. This chain links TRBV4-1 with TRBJ2-2; 7 positions match TRBD1. This CDR3 comprises 17 residues. The germline V gene encodes CDR1 MGHRA and CDR2 YSYEKL. V lost 4 bases to trimming and J lost 4 bases; unmatched junction nucleotides: 12.

The gene calls are TRBV13 and TRBJ1-2; a possible D gene is TRBD1 (6 bases). V gave up 5 bases and J gave up 3 bases, with 25 bases separating them. Germline CDR1 reads PRHDT; CDR2 reads FYEKMQ (reference sequence). This CDR3 region has 18 residues. CDR3 bases: TGTGCCAGCAGCCAGCCGGGACACACCAACAAGAAACACTATGGCTACACCTTC. It encodes CASSQPGHTNKKHYGYTF.

This clone was picked up one time. CDR3 nucleotides: TGTGCCAGGGCCTGCGGGACGCATAGCAATCAGCCCCAGCATTTT. Its protein product is CARACGTHSNQPQHF. J is TRBJ1-5 and V is TRBV6-9; D might be TRBD1 (5 bases). The CDR3 contains 15 residues. Trimming removed 9 bases from V and 0 bases from J, with 15 bases in between. CDR1 is MNHGY, CDR2 SVAAGI, per germline.

The chain uses TRBV7-2 and TRBJ2-3; 7 bases are a match to TRBD1. The germline V gene has CDR1 SGHTA and CDR2 FQGNSA. After removal of 1 base from V and 6 bases from J, the junction contained 7 bases not matched to a gene. The CDR3 runs to 15 residues. CDR3 region: CASSLDHRGRDTQYF. CDR3 DNA sequence: TGTGCCAGCAGCTTAGATCACAGGGGTCGCGATACGCAGTATTTT.

The gene calls are TRBV28 and TRBJ1-2; 8 bases agree with TRBD1. Per germline, CDR1 MDHEN and CDR2 SYDVKM. Trimming took 6 bases from V and 0 from J; bases not matched to a gene: 12. The CDR3 covers 17 residues. The CDR3 nucleotides are TGTGCCAGCAGGACTATCACAGGGGGTCCCTCTAACTATGGCTACACCTTC. It is translated as CASRTITGGPSNYGYTF.

The rearrangement links TRBV2 to TRBJ1-2, with D unresolved. Germline lookup yields CDR1 SNHLY and CDR2 FYNNEI. V dropped 4 bases and J dropped 7 bases, with 13 bases sitting between them. The CDR3 totals 13 residues. CDR3 nucleotides: TGTGCCAGCAGTGTCAGTCTTGGCGGTGGCTACACCTTC. Its protein is CASSVSLGGGYTF.

This chain joins TRBV27 and TRBJ2-7, with 8 bases fitting TRBD1. CDR1 and CDR2 from the germline V gene are MNHEY and SMNVEV (reference sequence). Trimming cost V 3 bases and J 4 bases; bases outside gene matches: 5. The CDR3 length is 14 residues. CDR3 DNA sequence: TGTGCCAGCAGTTTCCAGGACAGGGTTTACGAGCAGTACTTC. Translation gives CASSFQDRVYEQYF.

This clone was found a few times. This chain uses TRBV6-5 with TRBJ1-6, with D hard to call. Trimming shortened V by 6 bases and J by 8 bases, and 11 bases separated the two germline ends. This CDR3 region has 13 residues. CDR1 and CDR2 (germline): MNHEY, SVGAGI. The CDR3 nucleotides are TGTGCCAGCAGCCGCGCCGTAGATTCACCCCTCCACTTT. Translating gives CASSRAVDSPLHF.

The rearrangement joins TRBV30 to TRBJ2-4; 11 nucleotides line up with TRBD1. The length of the CDR3 is 12 residues. The germline CDR1 and CDR2 sequences are GTSNPN and SVGIG (reference sequence). V was clipped by 5 bases and J by 6 bases; unmatched bases: 0. CDR3 residues: CAWGTGGNIQYF. The CDR3 coding sequence is TGTGCCTGGGGGACAGGGGGAAACATTCAGTACTTC.

About this clone: Compared with germline, one end of the junction differs, possibly owing to a read error. The chain combines TRBV10-3 with TRBJ2-6, with TRBD1 identical over 8 bases. The CDR3 consists of 15 residues. Looked up from germline, CDR1 is ENHRY and CDR2 is SYGVKD. CDR3 protein: CAIGDRGSGANVLTF. CDR3 in DNA: TGTGCCATCGGTGACAGGGGTTCTGGGGCCAACGTCCTGACTTTC.

The chain employs TRBV11-2 and TRBJ1-3; D call uncertain. V dropped 5 bases and J dropped 8 bases, with 13 bases sitting between them. Germline values: CDR1 SGHAT, CDR2 FQNNGV. The CDR3 runs 13 residues. The DNA of the CDR3 is TGTGCCAGCAGCCCCACGGTCTTTGACACCATATATTTT. It translates to CASSPTVFDTIYF.

The rearrangement joins TRBV6-4 to TRBJ1-6, with 8 bases fitting TRBD1. Germline V gene data show CDR1 as MRHNA and CDR2 as SNTAGT. Unmatched junction bases numbered 10, after V lost 5 bases and J lost 7 bases. This CDR3 region has 16 residues. The CDR3 DNA reads TGTGCCAGCAGTCCTATGGCAGGGGGCAGGAATTCACCCCTCCACTTT. This gives the protein CASSPMAGGRNSPLHF.